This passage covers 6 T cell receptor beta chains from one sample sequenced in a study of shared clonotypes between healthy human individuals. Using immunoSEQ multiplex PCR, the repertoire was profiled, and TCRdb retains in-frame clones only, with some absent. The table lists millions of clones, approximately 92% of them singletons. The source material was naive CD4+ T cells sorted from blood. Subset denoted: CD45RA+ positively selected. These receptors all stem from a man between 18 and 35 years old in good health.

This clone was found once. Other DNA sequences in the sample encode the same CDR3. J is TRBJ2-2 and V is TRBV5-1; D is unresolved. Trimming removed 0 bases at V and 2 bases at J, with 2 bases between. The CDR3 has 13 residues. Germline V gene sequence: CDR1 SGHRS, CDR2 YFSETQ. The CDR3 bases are TGCGCCAGCAGCTTGGTAAACACCGGGGAGCTGTTTTTT. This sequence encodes CASSLVNTGELFF.

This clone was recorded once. The DNA for the CDR3 is TGTGCCAGCAGCTTGCGGGACAGGGGATGGACTGAAGCTTTCTTT. Residues: CASSLRDRGWTEAFF. This chain uses TRBV7-2 with TRBJ1-1, with TRBD1 matching 10 bases. Germline loops: CDR1 SGHTA, CDR2 FQGNSA. The CDR3 is 15 residues long. The V and J ends lost 3 bases and 5 bases, in that order; junction bases with no gene match: 6.

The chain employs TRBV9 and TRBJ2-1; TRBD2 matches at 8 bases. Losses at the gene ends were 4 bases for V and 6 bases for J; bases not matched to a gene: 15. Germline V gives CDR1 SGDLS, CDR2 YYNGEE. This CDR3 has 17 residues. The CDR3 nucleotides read TGTGCCAGCAGCCCGCGGGGGGCGGACCTTAAATTCAATGAGCAGTTCTTC. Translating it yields CASSPRGADLKFNEQFF. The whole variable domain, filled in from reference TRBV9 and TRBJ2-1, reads DSGVTQTPKHLITATGQRVTLRCSPRSGDLSVYWYQQSLDQGLQFLIQYYNGEERAKGNILERFSAQQFPDLHSELNLSSLELGDSALYFCASSPRGADLKFNEQFFGPGTRLTVL.

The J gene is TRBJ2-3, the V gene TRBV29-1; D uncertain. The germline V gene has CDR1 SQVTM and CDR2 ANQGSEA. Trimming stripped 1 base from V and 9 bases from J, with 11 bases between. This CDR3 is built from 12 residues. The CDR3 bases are TGCAGCGTTGAAGTGTCCCAAGGGACGCAGTATTTT. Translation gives CSVEVSQGTQYF.

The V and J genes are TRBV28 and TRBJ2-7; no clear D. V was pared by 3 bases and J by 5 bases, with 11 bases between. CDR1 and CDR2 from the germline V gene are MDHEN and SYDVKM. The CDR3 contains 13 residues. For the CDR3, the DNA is TGTGCCAGCAGTTTTTCCTTAGAGAACGAGCAGTACTTC. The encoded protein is CASSFSLENEQYF.

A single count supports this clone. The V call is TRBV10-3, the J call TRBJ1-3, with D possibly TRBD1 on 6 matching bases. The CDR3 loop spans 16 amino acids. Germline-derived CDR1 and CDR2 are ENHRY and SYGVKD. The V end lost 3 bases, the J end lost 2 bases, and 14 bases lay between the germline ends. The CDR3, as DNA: TGTGCCATCAGTGACGAGGGGGTGACAACTGGAAACACCATATATTTT. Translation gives CAISDEGVTTGNTIYF.